In its sample, the clone carrying this T cell receptor (beta chain) was seen a few times. This specimen comes from a study of blood T cell repertoires in COVID-19. In the study overall: Samples representing acute and convalescent COVID-19 were sourced from the United States, Italy and Spain.

Only in-frame clones appear in the TCRdb table, and some are missing; sequencing was by immunoSEQ multiplex PCR. The table lists 150,000 to 200,000 clones, less than 85% of them singletons. Germline V gives CDR1 LGHNT, CDR2 FRNRAP. V lost 3 bases and J lost 4, with 21 bases in between. The CDR3 is 17 amino acids. The sequence was obtained from a woman of 80 years or more with active or convalescent COVID-19. Material for sequencing was peripheral blood. V usage is TRBV12-5 and J usage is TRBJ1-1; possibly TRBD1 for D (6 bases). The DNA for the CDR3 is TGTGCTAGTGGTTTAACCGCGGGGGCCCGGGATGGCACTGAAGCTTTCTTT. Translation: CASGLTAGARDGTEAFF.